The T cell receptor beta chain under discussion was sequenced for a study of OX40 agonist ivuxolimab in advanced cancers. Germline V gene data show CDR1 as SGHTA and CDR2 as FQGTGA. This CDR3 is 14 amino acids long. V was clipped by 0 bases and J by 3 bases, with 8 bases between them. Libraries were prepared by immunoSEQ multiplex PCR; TCRdb keeps only in-frame clonotypes and omits some of them. The table has about 68,000 clones, roughly 84% seen once. The TCR originated in an adult with an advanced solid tumor such as melanoma, head and neck, liver or kidney cancer. The chain recombines TRBV7-3 with TRBJ1-1; weak D call: TRBD1 (5 bases). The starting material was CD4+ or CD8+ T cells sorted from blood, obtained in a trial of the OX40 agonist ivuxolimab. The CDR3: CASSLTGADTEAFF. In DNA form, the CDR3 reads TGTGCCAGCAGCTTAACTGGGGCAGACACTGAAGCTTTCTTT.